Presented here are 8 T cell receptor beta chains from one specimen sequenced in a study of naive and memory T cell subsets. Two oligonucleotides, mixed equimolar, formed the beta constant-region primer covering TRBC1 and TRBC2. Four rounds of PCR amplified the ligated cDNA using nested alpha and beta constant-region primers plus SP2. TCRdb redid the calling of the UMI-ligation and nested PCR reads with MiXCR, one entry per CDR3 protein. This table holds 95,000 to 150,000 distinct CDR3 sequences, around a third found once. Material for sequencing was central memory CD4+ T cells from blood. The origin of the receptors is a human donor in good health.

The V call is TRBV18, the J call TRBJ1-6; TRBD1 aligns across 8 bases. In germline, CDR1 is KGHSH, CDR2 LQKENI. Losses at the gene ends were 0 bases for V and 8 bases for J; bases not matched to a gene: 3. The CDR3 has 15 residues. CDR3 in amino acids: CASSPPRTGHSPLHF. The CDR3 DNA reads TGTGCCAGCTCACCACCAAGGACAGGGCATTCACCCCTCCACTTT.

This clonotype has only a few counts. The rearrangement links TRBV7-2 to TRBJ1-2; D unclear. The V gene lost 2 bases and the J gene lost 0 bases, with 7 bases spanning the gap. This CDR3 comprises 14 residues. In germline, CDR1 is SGHTA, CDR2 FQGNSA. In nucleotides, the CDR3 is TGTGCCAGCAGCTTAAGCCCTCCTAACTATGGCTACACCTTC. It specifies CASSLSPPNYGYTF.

This clonotype was counted between two and nine times. The chain carries TRBV6-5 and TRBJ2-2, with D possibly TRBD2 on 5 matching bases. The CDR3 has 14 amino acids. V gave up 0 bases and J gave up 9 bases, with 11 bases separating them. Germline CDR1 and CDR2: MNHEY and SVGAGI. In nucleotides, the CDR3 is TGTGCCAGCAGTTACTCGAGGGCTGAGAGGGAGCTGTTTTTT. Its protein product is CASSYSRAERELFF.

The V call is TRBV24-1, the J call TRBJ2-3; 9 bases map to TRBD1. V shed 5 bases and J 3 bases; nucleotides not matched to a gene: 2. The CDR3 has 14 residues. The germline V gene has CDR1 KGHDR and CDR2 SFDVKD. CDR3 sequence (DNA): TGTGCCACCAGTGGTGACAGGGGGACAGATACGCAGTATTTT. Translating gives CATSGDRGTDTQYF.

V and J are TRBV23-1 and TRBJ2-6, with D unresolved. TRBV23-1 is given ORF status, its function remaining uncertain. This CDR3 contains 16 residues. Trimming removed 4 bases from V and 0 bases from J, with 10 bases in between. The CDR3 bases are TGCGCCAGCAGTCGGGTTTATTTCTCTGGGGCCAACGTCCTGACTTTC. Protein sequence: CASSRVYFSGANVLTF.

This clonotype has a handful of counts. The rearrangement joins TRBV28 to TRBJ1-1; tentative D call: TRBD1 (5 bases). The CDR3 spans 15 residues. Germline-derived CDR1 and CDR2 are MDHEN and SYDVKM. The ends were cut back, 2 bases at V and 3 bases at J, with 13 bases in the middle. This CDR3 reads CASSLGLGTYTEAFF. CDR3 nucleotide sequence: TGTGCCAGCAGTTTAGGTTTAGGGACCTACACTGAAGCTTTCTTT. The full variable domain, completed using reference TRBV28 and TRBJ1-1, is DVKVTQSSRYLVKRTGEKVFLECVQDMDHENMFWYRQDPGLGLRLIYFSYDVKMKEKGDIPEGYSVSREKKERFSLILESASTNQTSMYLCASSLGLGTYTEAFFGQGTRLTVV.

The chain employs TRBV28 and TRBJ1-4; unclear D gene. The CDR3 has 11 amino acids. With 6 bases removed from V and 4 bases from J, the gap between germline ends came to 3 bases. In germline, CDR1 is MDHEN, CDR2 SYDVKM. This chain's CDR3 is CASRNNEKLFF. The CDR3 nucleotides are TGTGCCAGCAGGAATAATGAAAAACTGTTTTTT.

V and J are TRBV6-5 and TRBJ2-6; D is uncertain. This CDR3 spans 13 amino acids. V lost 4 bases, J lost 2 bases, and 3 bases lay in between. Germline-derived CDR1 and CDR2 are MNHEY and SVGAGI. CDR3 coding DNA: TGTGCCAGCAGTTCCCCTGGGGCCAACGTCCTGACTTTC. Its translation: CASSSPGANVLTF.